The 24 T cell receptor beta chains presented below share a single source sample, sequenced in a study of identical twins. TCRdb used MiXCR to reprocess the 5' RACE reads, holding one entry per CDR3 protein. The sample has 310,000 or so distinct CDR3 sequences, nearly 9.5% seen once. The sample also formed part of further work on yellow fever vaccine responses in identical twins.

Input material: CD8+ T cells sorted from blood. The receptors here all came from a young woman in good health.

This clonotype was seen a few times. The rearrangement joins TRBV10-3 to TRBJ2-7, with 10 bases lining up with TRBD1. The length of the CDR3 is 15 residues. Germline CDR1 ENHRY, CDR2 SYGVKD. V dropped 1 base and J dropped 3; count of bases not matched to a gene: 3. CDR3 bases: TGTGCCATCAGTGAGTATAGGGACAGGGGCTACGAGCAGTACTTC. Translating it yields CAISEYRDRGYEQYF.

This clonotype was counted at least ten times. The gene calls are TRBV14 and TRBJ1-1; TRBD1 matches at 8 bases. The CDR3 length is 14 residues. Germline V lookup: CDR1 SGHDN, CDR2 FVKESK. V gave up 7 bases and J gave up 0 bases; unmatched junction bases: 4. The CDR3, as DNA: TGTGCCAGCACCTTGACAGGGGTGAACACTGAAGCTTTCTTT. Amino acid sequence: CASTLTGVNTEAFF. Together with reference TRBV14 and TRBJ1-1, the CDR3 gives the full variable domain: EAGVTQFPSHSVIEKGQTVTLRCDPISGHDNLYWYRRVMGKEIKFLLHFVKESKQDESGMPNNRFLAERTGGTYSTLKVQPAELEDSGVYFCASTLTGVNTEAFFGQGTRLTVV.

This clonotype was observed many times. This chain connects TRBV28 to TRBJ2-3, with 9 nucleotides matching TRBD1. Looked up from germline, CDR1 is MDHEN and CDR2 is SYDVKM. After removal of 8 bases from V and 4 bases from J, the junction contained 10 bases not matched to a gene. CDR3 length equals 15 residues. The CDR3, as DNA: TGTGCCAGCCTCGATCGGGACAGGGTACCAGATACGCAGTATTTT. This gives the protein CASLDRDRVPDTQYF.

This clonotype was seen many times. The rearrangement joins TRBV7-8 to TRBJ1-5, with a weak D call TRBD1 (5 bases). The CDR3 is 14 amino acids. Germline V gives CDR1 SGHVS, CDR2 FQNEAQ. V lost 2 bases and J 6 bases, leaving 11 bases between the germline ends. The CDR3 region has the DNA TGTGCCAGCAGCTTATTGGGGCCCGGTCAGCCCCAGCATTTT. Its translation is CASSLLGPGQPQHF.

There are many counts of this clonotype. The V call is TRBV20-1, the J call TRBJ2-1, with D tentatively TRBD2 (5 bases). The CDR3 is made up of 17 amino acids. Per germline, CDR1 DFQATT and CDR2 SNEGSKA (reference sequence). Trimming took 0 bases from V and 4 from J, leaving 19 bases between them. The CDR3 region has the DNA TGCAGTGCTAGAGATTTTAAGCGGACGACTGGGTACAATGAGCAGTTCTTC. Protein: CSARDFKRTTGYNEQFF.

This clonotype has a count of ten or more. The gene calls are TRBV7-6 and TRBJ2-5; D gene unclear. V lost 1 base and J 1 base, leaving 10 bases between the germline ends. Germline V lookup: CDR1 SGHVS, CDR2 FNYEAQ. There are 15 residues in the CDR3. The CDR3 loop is CASSLEEPAQETQYF. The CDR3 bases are TGTGCCAGCAGCTTAGAGGAGCCAGCCCAAGAGACCCAGTACTTC.

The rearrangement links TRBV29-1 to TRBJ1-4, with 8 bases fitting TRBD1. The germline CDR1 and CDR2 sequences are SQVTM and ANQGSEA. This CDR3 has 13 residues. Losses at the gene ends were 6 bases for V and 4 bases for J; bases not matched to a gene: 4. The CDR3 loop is CSVRTGLNEKLFF. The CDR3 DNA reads TGCAGCGTAAGGACAGGGCTTAATGAAAAACTGTTTTTT.

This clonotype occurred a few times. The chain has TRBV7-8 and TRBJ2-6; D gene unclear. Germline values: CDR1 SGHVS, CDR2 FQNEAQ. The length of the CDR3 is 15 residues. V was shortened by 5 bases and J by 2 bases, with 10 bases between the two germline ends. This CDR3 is CASSLLKTGANVLTF. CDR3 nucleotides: TGTGCCAGCAGCCTTCTGAAGACTGGGGCCAACGTCCTGACTTTC.

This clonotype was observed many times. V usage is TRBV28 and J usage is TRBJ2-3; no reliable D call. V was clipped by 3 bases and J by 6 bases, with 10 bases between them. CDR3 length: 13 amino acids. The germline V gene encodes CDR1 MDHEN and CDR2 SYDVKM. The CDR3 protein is CASSFGFADTQYF. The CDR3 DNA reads TGTGCCAGCAGTTTTGGGTTCGCGGATACGCAGTATTTT.

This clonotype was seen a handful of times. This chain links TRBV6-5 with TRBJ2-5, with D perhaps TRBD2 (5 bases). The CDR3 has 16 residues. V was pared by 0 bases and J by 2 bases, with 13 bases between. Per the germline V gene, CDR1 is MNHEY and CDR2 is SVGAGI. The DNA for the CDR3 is TGTGCCAGCAGTTACTCGAAAAGCGGCTATCAAGAGACCCAGTACTTC. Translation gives CASSYSKSGYQETQYF.

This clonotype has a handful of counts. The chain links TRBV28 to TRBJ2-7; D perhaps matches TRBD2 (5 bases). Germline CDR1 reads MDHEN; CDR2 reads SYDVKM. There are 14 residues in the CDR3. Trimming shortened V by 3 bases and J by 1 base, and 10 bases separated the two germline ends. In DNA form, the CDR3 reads TGTGCCAGCAGTTTCTCGGACTGGTCCTACGAGCAGTACTTC. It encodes CASSFSDWSYEQYF.

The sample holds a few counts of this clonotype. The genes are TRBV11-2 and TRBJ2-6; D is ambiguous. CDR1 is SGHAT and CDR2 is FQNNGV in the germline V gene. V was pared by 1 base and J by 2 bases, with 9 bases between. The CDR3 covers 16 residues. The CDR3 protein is CASSLVGVAGANVLTF. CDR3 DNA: TGTGCCAGCAGCTTAGTTGGGGTAGCTGGGGCCAACGTCCTGACTTTC.

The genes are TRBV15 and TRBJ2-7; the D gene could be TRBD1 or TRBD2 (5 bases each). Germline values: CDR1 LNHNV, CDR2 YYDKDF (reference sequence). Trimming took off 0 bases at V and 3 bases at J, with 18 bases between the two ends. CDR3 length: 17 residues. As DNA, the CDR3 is TGTGCCACCAGCAGAGACCCCGGGACCGCCAGCTTCTACGAGCAGTACTTC. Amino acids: CATSRDPGTASFYEQYF.

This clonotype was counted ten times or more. The CDR3 here is CASSFSRVSNTEAFF. The CDR3 DNA sequence: TGTGCCAGCAGTTTCTCCAGGGTATCAAACACTGAAGCTTTCTTT. J is TRBJ1-1 and V is TRBV27; D is possibly TRBD1 (5 bases). Germline CDR1 MNHEY, CDR2 SMNVEV (reference sequence). V shed 3 bases and J shed 2 bases, with 13 bases lying between them. The CDR3 has 15 amino acids.

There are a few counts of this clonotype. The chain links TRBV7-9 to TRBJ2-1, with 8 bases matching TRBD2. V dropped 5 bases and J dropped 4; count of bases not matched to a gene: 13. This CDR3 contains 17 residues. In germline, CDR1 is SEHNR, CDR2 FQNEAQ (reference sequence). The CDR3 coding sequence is TGTGCCAGCAGCCTCTGGGGGACTAGGAAAGATTACAATGAGCAGTTCTTC. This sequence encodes CASSLWGTRKDYNEQFF.

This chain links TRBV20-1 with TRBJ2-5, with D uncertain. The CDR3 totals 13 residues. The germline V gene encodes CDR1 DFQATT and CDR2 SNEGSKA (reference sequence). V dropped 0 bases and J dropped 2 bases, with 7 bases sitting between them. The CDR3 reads CSARDLGQETQYF. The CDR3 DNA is TGCAGTGCTAGAGATTTGGGGCAAGAGACCCAGTACTTC.

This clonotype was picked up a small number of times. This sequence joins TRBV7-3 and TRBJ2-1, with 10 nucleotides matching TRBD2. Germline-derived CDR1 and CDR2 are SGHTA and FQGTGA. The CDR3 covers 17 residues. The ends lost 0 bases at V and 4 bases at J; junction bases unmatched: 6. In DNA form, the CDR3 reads TGTGCCAGCAGCTTAACGTTGGTAGCGGGGGGATACAATGAGCAGTTCTTC. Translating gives CASSLTLVAGGYNEQFF.

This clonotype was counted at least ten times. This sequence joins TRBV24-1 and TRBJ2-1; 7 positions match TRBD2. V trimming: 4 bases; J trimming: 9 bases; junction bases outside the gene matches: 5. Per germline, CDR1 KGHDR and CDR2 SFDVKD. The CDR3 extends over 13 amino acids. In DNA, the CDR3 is TGTGCCACCAGTGACCTGGGGGGGAGTGAGCAGTTCTTC. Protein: CATSDLGGSEQFF.

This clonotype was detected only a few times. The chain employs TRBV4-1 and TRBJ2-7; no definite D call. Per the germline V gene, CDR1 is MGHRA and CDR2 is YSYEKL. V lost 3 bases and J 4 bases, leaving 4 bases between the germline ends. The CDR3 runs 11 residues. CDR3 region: CASSHNYEQYF. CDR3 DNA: TGCGCCAGCAGCCACAATTACGAGCAGTACTTC.

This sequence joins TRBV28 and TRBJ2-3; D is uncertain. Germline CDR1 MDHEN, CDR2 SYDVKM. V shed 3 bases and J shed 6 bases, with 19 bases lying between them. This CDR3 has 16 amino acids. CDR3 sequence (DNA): TGTGCCAGCAGTTTGCCCAGGCGAATCCGAACCGATACGCAGTATTTT. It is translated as CASSLPRRIRTDTQYF.

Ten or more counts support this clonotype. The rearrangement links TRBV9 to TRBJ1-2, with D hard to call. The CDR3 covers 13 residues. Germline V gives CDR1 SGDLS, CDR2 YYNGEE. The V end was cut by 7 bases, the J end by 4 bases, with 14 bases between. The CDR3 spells CASEKGRGYGYTF. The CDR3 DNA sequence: TGTGCCAGCGAAAAGGGCCGTGGCTATGGCTACACCTTC.

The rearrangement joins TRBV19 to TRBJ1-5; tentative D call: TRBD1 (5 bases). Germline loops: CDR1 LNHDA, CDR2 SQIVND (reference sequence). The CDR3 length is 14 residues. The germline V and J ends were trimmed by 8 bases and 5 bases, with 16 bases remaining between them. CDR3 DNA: TGTGCCAGTGCCGCGAAGGGGACTTATCAGCCCCAGCATTTT. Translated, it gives CASAAKGTYQPQHF.

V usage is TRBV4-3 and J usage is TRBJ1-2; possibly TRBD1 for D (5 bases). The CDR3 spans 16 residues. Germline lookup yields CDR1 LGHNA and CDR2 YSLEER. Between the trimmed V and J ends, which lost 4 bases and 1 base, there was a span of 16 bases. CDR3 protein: CASSLGRTGNNYGYTF. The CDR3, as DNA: TGCGCCAGCAGCCTGGGACGGACGGGAAATAACTATGGCTACACCTTC.

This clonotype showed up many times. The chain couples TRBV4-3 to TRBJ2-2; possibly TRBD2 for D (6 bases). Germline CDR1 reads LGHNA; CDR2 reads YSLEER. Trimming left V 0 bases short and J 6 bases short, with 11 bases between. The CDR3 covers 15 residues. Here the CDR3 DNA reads TGCGCCAGCAGCCAAGATGGAGGGATCGCCGGGGAGCTGTTTTTT. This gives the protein CASSQDGGIAGELFF.